This is a list of T cell receptor beta chains from one sample in a study of cytomegalovirus exposure and HLA in healthy donors. Profiling relied on immunoSEQ multiplex PCR, and the TCRdb table lists in-frame clones only, not all of them. Counted here are about 160,000 clones, 80% to 90% occurring once; the ten biggest clones make up about 6.8%. Sample: PBMCs. The source of these receptors is a man in his fifties in good health and CMV-seropositive. CDR3s include the opening cysteine and the closing phenylalanine or tryptophan. A D gene is named only where the DNA matches it firmly. Not every row has a clone size; where given, it reads once, few, many or a size class.

size,V,J,D,DNA,CDR3
once,TRBV2,TRBJ2-7,TRBD2,TGTGCCAGCAGTGTTGACGGGGGGGGTCCCTACGAGCAGTACTTC,CASSVDGGGPYEQYF
-,TRBV15,TRBJ2-1,TRBD1,TGTGCCACCAGGAGGGACAGGAGCTCCTACAATGAGCAGTTCTTC,CATRRDRSSYNEQFF
-,TRBV7-8,TRBJ2-3,TRBD2,TGTGCCAGTTCCCTGGGTAGCGGGAGTACAGATACGCAGTATTTT,CASSLGSGSTDTQYF
-,TRBV18,TRBJ2-6,-,TGTGCCAGCTCACCAATCCAACAGGTATCTGGGGCCAACGTCCTGACTTTC,CASSPIQQVSGANVLTF
-,TRBV5-8,TRBJ2-1,TRBD2,TGTGCCAGCAGCAACGGACTAGCGGGATACTATGAGCAGTTCTTC,CASSNGLAGYYEQFF
-,TRBV7-8,TRBJ2-5,TRBD2,TGTGCCAGCAGCTTAGAGGCGAGCGGGAACTGGGAGACCCAGTACTTC,CASSLEASGNWETQYF
-,TRBV5-1,TRBJ2-5,TRBD2,TGCGCCAGCAGCTTGGCCACACTAGCGGGGGGACAAGAGACCCAGTACTTC,CASSLATLAGGQETQYF
-,TRBV7-9,TRBJ1-5,-,TGTGCCAGCAGCTTCCTAAATCAGCCCCAGCATTTT,CASSFLNQPQHF
-,TRBV27,TRBJ2-1,-,TGTGCCAGCATGTCACTAGGGAAGACCAATGAGCAGTTCTTC,CASMSLGKTNEQFF
-,TRBV5-4,TRBJ2-4,-,TGTGCCAGCAGCTCCGTGACAGCGCAAAACATTCAGTACTTC,CASSSVTAQNIQYF
-,TRBV11-2,TRBJ2-2,-,TGTGCCAGCAGTTCAGGGGCCCGCGCCGGGGAGCTGTTTTTT,CASSSGARAGELFF
few,TRBV5-6,TRBJ2-3,TRBD2,TGTGCCAGCAGCCCCGGACTAGCGGGGGTCACAGATACGCAGTATTTT,CASSPGLAGVTDTQYF
-,TRBV5-4,TRBJ1-2,-,TGTGCCAGCAGCTTGGATCCCGGGGGGTTGAACTATGGCTACACCTTC,CASSLDPGGLNYGYTF
-,TRBV27,TRBJ2-7,-,TGTGCCAGCAGTATTTATGAGCCTTACGAGCAGTACTTC,CASSIYEPYEQYF
-,TRBV5-1,TRBJ2-5,TRBD2,TGCGCCAGCAGAGACGGTGGTAAGCGGGAGACGGGGGAGACCCAGTACTTC,CASRDGGKRETGETQYF
-,TRBV19,TRBJ1-2,TRBD1,TGTGCCAGTATCCGTTCCGGGACAGGGGATGGCTACACCTTC,CASIRSGTGDGYTF
-,TRBV6-5,TRBJ1-5,-,TGTGCCAGCAGTTACCGAGGTCTGGATCAGCCCCAGCATTTT,CASSYRGLDQPQHF
once,TRBV6-1,TRBJ2-7,TRBD1,TGTGCCAGCAGTGAAGGCCGGGACAGCACCTACGAGCAGTACTTC,CASSEGRDSTYEQYF
-,TRBV6-1,TRBJ1-5,TRBD1,TGTGCCAGCAGTGAGGGACAGGGCCAGAATCAGCCCCAGCATTTT,CASSEGQGQNQPQHF
-,TRBV7-9,TRBJ1-2,-,TGTGCCAGCAGCTTAGTGGGGGGGGAAGGCTATGGCTACACCTTC,CASSLVGGEGYGYTF
-,TRBV25-1,TRBJ2-3,-,TGTGCCAGCAGTGCCCCAGGCACAGATACGCAGTATTTT,CASSAPGTDTQYF
-,TRBV7-9,TRBJ2-2,-,TGTGCCAGCAGCTTAGTATCCGTTTCCGGGGAGCTGTTTTTT,CASSLVSVSGELFF
-,TRBV6-1,TRBJ2-3,TRBD2,TGTGCCAGCAGTGCCGGCCTAGCGGGGGCCACAGATACGCAGTATTTT,CASSAGLAGATDTQYF
few,TRBV15,TRBJ2-7,-,TGTGCCACCAGCAGAGACAGGGGTCCTCGGAATTACGAGCAGTACTTC,CATSRDRGPRNYEQYF
-,TRBV7-9,TRBJ2-1,TRBD1,TGTGCCAGCAGCCCTCCGGGACAGGGCGCCTACAATGAGCAGTTCTTC,CASSPPGQGAYNEQFF
few,TRBV18,TRBJ2-3,-,TGTGCCAGCTCACTATCGCGGACAGGCACAGATACGCAGTATTTT,CASSLSRTGTDTQYF
once,TRBV7-3,TRBJ2-1,TRBD1,TGTGCCAGCAGCCGACAGGGGGCTAATGAGCAGTTCTTC,CASSRQGANEQFF